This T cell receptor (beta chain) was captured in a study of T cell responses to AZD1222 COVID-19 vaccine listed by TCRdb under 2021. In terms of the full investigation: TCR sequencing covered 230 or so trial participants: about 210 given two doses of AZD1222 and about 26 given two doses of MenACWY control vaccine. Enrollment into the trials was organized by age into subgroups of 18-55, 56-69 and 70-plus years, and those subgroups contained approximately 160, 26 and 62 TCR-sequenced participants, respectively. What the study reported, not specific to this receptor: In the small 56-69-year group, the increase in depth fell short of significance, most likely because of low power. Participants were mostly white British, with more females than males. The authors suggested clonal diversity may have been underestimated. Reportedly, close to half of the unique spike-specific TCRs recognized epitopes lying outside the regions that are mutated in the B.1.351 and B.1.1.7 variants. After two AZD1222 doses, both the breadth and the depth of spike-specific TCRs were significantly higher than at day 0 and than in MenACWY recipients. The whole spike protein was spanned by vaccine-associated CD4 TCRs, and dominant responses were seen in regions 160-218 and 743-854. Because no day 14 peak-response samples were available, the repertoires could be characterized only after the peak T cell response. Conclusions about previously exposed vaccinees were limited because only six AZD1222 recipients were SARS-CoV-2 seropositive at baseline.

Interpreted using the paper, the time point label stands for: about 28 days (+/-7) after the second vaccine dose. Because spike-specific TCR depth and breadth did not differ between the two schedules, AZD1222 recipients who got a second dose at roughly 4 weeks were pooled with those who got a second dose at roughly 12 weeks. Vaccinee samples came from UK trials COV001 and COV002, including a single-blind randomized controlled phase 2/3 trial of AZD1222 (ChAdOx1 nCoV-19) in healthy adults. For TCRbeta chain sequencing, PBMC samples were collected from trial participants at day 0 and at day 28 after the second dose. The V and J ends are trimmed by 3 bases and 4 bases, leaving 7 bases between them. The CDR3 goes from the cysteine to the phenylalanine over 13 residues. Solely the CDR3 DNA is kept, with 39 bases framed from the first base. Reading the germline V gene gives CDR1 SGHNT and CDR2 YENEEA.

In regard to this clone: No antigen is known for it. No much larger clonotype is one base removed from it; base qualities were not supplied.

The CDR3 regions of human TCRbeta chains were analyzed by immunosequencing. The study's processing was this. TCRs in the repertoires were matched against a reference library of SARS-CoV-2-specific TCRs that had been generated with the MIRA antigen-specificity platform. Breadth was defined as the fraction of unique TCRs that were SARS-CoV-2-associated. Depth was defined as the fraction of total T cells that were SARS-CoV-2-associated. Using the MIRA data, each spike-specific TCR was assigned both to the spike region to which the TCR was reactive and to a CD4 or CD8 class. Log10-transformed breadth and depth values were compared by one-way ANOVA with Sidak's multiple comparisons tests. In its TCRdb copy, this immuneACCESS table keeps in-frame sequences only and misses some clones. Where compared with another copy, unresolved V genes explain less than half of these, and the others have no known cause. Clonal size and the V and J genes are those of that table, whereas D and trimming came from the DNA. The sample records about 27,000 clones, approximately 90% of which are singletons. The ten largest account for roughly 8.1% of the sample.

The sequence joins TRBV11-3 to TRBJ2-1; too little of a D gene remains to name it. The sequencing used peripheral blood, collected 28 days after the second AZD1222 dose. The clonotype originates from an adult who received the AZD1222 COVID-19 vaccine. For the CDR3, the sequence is CASSFGQYNEQFF. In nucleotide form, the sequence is TGTGCCAGCAGCTTCGGCCAGTACAATGAGCAGTTCTTC. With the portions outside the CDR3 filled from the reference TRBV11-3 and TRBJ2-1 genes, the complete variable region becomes EAGVVQSPRYKIIEKKQPVAFWCNPISGHNTLYWYLQNLGQGPELLIRYENEEAVDDSQLPKDRFSAERLKGVDSTLKIQPAELGDSAVYLCASSFGQYNEQFFGPGTRLTVL.